A single T cell receptor (beta chain) is shown here with its context. The data belong to a study of blood T cell repertoires in COVID-19. Turning to the study itself: Sites in the United States, Italy and Spain provided acute and convalescent COVID-19 samples. Nucleic acid was either cDNA or gDNA, and it came from T cells, B-cell-depleted T cells, or PBMCs.

Under the authors' procedure: Nucleated cell counts were estimated from reference gene primer amplification. Sequencing used immunoSEQ multiplex PCR; TCRdb keeps in-frame clones, though not all of them. V, J and clone size reflect that table, while D and trimming were determined from the DNA. The repertoire has about 58,000 clones, 78% of them found once; the top ten carry around 5%. The sample taken for sequencing was peripheral blood. This TCR came from a human donor in a cohort sampled during active COVID-19.

The CDR3 is CASSERGSWGYTF. CDR3 DNA: TGTGCCAGCAGTGAAAGGGGGTCGTGGGGCTACACCTTC. This chain connects TRBV6-1 to TRBJ1-2; D possibly corresponds to TRBD1 (6 bases). In germline, CDR1 is MNHNS, CDR2 SASEGT. V lost 2 bases and J lost 8, with 12 bases in between. CDR3 length: 13 amino acids.